A single sample gave rise to the 29 T cell receptor beta chains below, sequenced in a study of T cell responses to AZD1222 COVID-19 vaccine. The repertoire was sequenced with immunoSEQ multiplex PCR; TCRdb's copy has only in-frame clones and lacks some. The data show over 150,000 clones, over 80% seen once. Here the sequenced sample was peripheral blood, taken on day 0 of AZD1222 vaccination. Every receptor here comes from an adult in good health.

V gene TRBV5-1 combines with J gene TRBJ2-2; D uncertain. The CDR3 contains 15 residues. Germline V gene lookup returns CDR1 SGHRS and CDR2 YFSETQ. The V and J ends lost 1 base and 0 bases respectively, with 7 bases between them. CDR3 region: CASSLPETNTGELFF. CDR3 DNA: TGCGCCAGCAGCTTGCCAGAGACGAACACCGGGGAGCTGTTTTTT.

This clone was observed a few times. The rearrangement uses TRBV9 and TRBJ2-7, with 7 bases lining up with TRBD2. The V and J ends lost 0 bases and 6 bases, in that order; junction bases with no gene match: 3. The CDR3 has 13 residues. Germline CDR1 and CDR2: SGDLS and YYNGEE. In nucleotides, the CDR3 is TGTGCCAGCAGCGTAGCTCCGGGGGGCGAGCAGTACTTC. It translates to CASSVAPGGEQYF.

This clone was seen only once. This rearrangement joins TRBV19 to TRBJ1-5, with 10 bases fitting TRBD1. The CDR3 is made up of 17 amino acids. Germline V CDR1 and CDR2: LNHDA, SQIVND (reference sequence). The ends lost 5 bases at V and 3 bases at J; junction bases unmatched: 10. CDR3 amino acids: CASSLRRDRGDNQPQHF. For the CDR3, the DNA is TGTGCCAGTAGTTTACGCCGGGACAGGGGAGACAATCAGCCCCAGCATTTT.

The V call is TRBV29-1, the J call TRBJ2-1, with TRBD1 as a possible D gene (6 bases). Germline lookup yields CDR1 SQVTM and CDR2 ANQGSEA. Trimming left V 8 bases short and J 6 bases short, with 17 bases between. This CDR3 has 13 amino acids. The CDR3 DNA is TGCAGCTTAAACAGAGGGGGTGGCAATGAGCAGTTCTTC. Its protein is CSLNRGGGNEQFF.

This clone was detected once. The chain employs TRBV6-5 and TRBJ1-6; a weak D match, TRBD1 (5 bases). The CDR3 is made up of 16 amino acids. Deletions cut 0 bases from V and 6 bases from J, with 12 bases between. The germline V gene has CDR1 MNHEY and CDR2 SVGAGI. CDR3 in DNA: TGTGCCAGCAGTTACTCGATTCAGGGAGCTAATTCACCCCTCCACTTT. The encoded protein is CASSYSIQGANSPLHF.

This clone was observed once. This chain connects TRBV11-2 to TRBJ2-7, with TRBD2 matching over 7 bases. V lost 7 bases, J lost 0 bases, and 12 bases stayed unmatched. In germline, CDR1 is SGHAT, CDR2 FQNNGV. The CDR3 is made up of 16 amino acids. The CDR3 DNA reads TGTGCCAGCACCCCGGGGAGCGGGATTAGCTCCTACGAGCAGTACTTC. Translating it yields CASTPGSGISSYEQYF.

The V and J genes are TRBV7-6 and TRBJ2-2, with 7 nucleotides matching TRBD2. Germline loops: CDR1 SGHVS, CDR2 FNYEAQ. The CDR3 is made up of 17 amino acids. J lost 2 bases, V lost 5 bases, and 11 bases had no gene match. CDR3 DNA sequence: TGTGCCAGCAGCCCCGCCGGGGGGACCTTTAACACCGGGGAGCTGTTTTTT. Residues: CASSPAGGTFNTGELFF.

Only a few counts were recorded for this clone. J is TRBJ1-5 and V is TRBV21-1; the D call in the table, TRBD1, was not verified against the DNA. TRBV21-1 is labeled a pseudogene. This CDR3 is 17 amino acids long. CDR3: CASSPPTGHRYNQPQHF. The CDR3, as DNA: TGTGCCAGCAGCCCTCCAACGGGACACAGATACAATCAGCCCCAGCATTTT.

This chain joins TRBV11-2 and TRBJ2-2, with D possibly matching TRBD2 (6 bases). V was trimmed by 1 base and J by 4 bases, leaving 7 bases between them. The CDR3 is 14 residues long. Germline V CDR1 and CDR2: SGHAT, FQNNGV. CDR3 bases: TGTGCCAGCAGCTTAGGGGGAGGCACCGGGGAGCTGTTTTTT. Translated: CASSLGGGTGELFF.

This clone was seen just once. The CDR3 loop is CASSGPGLALGETQYF. For the CDR3, the DNA is TGTGCCAGCAGTGGACCCGGACTAGCATTAGGGGAGACCCAGTACTTC. J is TRBJ2-5 and V is TRBV27, with 8 positions matching TRBD2. The V gene end was trimmed by 5 bases and the J gene end by 5 bases; junction bases not matched to a gene: 13. This CDR3 is 16 amino acids long. Germline CDR1 MNHEY, CDR2 SMNVEV (reference sequence).

This rearrangement joins TRBV6-5 to TRBJ1-2; D unresolved. The V gene lost 5 bases and the J gene lost 1 base, with 11 bases spanning the gap. Germline V gene lookup returns CDR1 MNHEY and CDR2 SVGAGI. This CDR3 is 14 amino acids long. Here the CDR3 reads CASSLQTVNYGYTF. As DNA, the CDR3 is TGTGCCAGCAGTCTTCAGACGGTTAACTATGGCTACACCTTC.

The chain uses TRBV27 and TRBJ1-2; D call uncertain. CDR3 size: 14 residues. V lost 7 bases, J lost 7 bases, and 19 bases lay in between. CDR1 is MNHEY and CDR2 is SMNVEV in the germline V gene (reference sequence). The CDR3 spells CASMPGNPWAGYTF. DNA of the CDR3: TGTGCCAGCATGCCCGGGAACCCTTGGGCTGGCTACACCTTC.

The CDR3 bases are TGTGCCAGCAGCTTAACATACGACCAGTACTTC. This encodes CASSLTYDQYF. The rearrangement uses TRBV7-2 and TRBJ2-5; D remains unclear. The CDR3 sequence is 11 residues long. V lost 2 bases and J lost 10, with 8 bases in between. CDR1 is SGHTA and CDR2 is FQGNSA in the germline V gene.

The V call is TRBV5-4, the J call TRBJ1-2; 9 bases fit TRBD1. Germline CDR1 SGHNT, CDR2 YYREEE (reference sequence). V shed 4 bases and J 2 bases; nucleotides not matched to a gene: 9. The CDR3 consists of 16 residues. The CDR3 loop is CASSTVGGQGNYGYTF. In DNA form, the CDR3 reads TGTGCCAGCAGCACCGTTGGCGGACAGGGGAACTATGGCTACACCTTC.

This chain joins TRBV9 and TRBJ2-1, with D perhaps matching TRBD2 (6 bases). This CDR3 region has 13 residues. Germline V lookup: CDR1 SGDLS, CDR2 YYNGEE. The germline V and J ends were trimmed by 0 bases and 8 bases, with 9 bases remaining between them. CDR3 sequence reads: CASSVGGEDEQFF. The CDR3 nucleotides read TGTGCCAGCAGCGTAGGGGGGGAGGATGAGCAGTTCTTC.

The V gene is TRBV27, the J gene TRBJ1-1; no reliable D call. Trimming left V 7 bases short and J 1 base short, with 4 bases between. Germline CDR1 is MNHEY and CDR2 is SMNVEV (reference sequence). CDR3 length equals 11 residues. The CDR3 protein is CASKKNTEAFF. DNA of the CDR3: TGTGCCAGCAAAAAGAACACTGAAGCTTTCTTT.

This clone was counted once. V and J are TRBV7-6 and TRBJ2-3, with 7 positions matching TRBD2. Germline CDR1 is SGHVS and CDR2 is FNYEAQ. The J segment lost 0 bases and the V segment lost 4 bases, leaving 4 bases of the junction unmatched. This CDR3 contains 15 residues. CDR3 loop: CASSSSGASTDTQYF. For the CDR3, the DNA is TGTGCCAGCAGCTCTAGCGGAGCTAGCACAGATACGCAGTATTTT.

This clone was counted once. V is TRBV13 and J is TRBJ1-6, with 7 bases matching TRBD1. CDR3 length: 14 residues. Germline V gene lookup returns CDR1 PRHDT and CDR2 FYEKMQ (reference sequence). Trimming took 2 bases from V and 10 from J; bases not matched to a gene: 5. CDR3 nucleotides: TGTGCCAGCAGCTTAATCCAGGGGGAGTCACCCCTCCACTTT. Its protein is CASSLIQGESPLHF.

The rearrangement uses TRBV5-8 and TRBJ1-6; TRBD1 agrees at 8 bases. This CDR3 spans 16 amino acids. The germline CDR1 and CDR2 sequences are SGHTS and YDEGEE. V dropped 4 bases and J dropped 7; count of bases not matched to a gene: 10. The CDR3 protein is CASSPETGALNSPLHF. The DNA for the CDR3 is TGTGCCAGCAGCCCGGAGACAGGGGCACTAAATTCACCCCTCCACTTT.

The chain links TRBV4-2 to TRBJ1-6; tentatively, D is TRBD1 (5 bases). This CDR3 is built from 16 residues. Trimming took 0 bases from V and 11 from J, leaving 17 bases between them. CDR1 LGHNA and CDR2 YNFKEQ come from the germline V gene. The CDR3 bases are TGTGCCAGCAGCCAAGATGGACTATCACCGGGGCCACCCCTCCACTTT. Encoded protein: CASSQDGLSPGPPLHF.

The chain carries TRBV28 and TRBJ2-1; TRBD1 or TRBD2 may be the D gene (5 bases each). This CDR3 has 18 residues. Between the trimmed V and J ends, which lost 1 base and 5 bases, there was a span of 21 bases. CDR1 and CDR2 from the germline V gene are MDHEN and SYDVKM. CDR3 sequence: CASSLYGGSGTWDNEQFF. CDR3 DNA: TGTGCCAGCAGTTTATATGGCGGTTCGGGGACCTGGGACAATGAGCAGTTCTTC.

This sequence joins TRBV6-6 and TRBJ2-1, with 10 bases aligning to TRBD2. CDR1 MNHNY and CDR2 SVGAGI come from the germline V gene (reference sequence). CDR3 size: 14 residues. V shed 7 bases, J shed 4 bases, and the junction held 4 bases outside the gene matches. CDR3: CASNLLAGYNEQFF. In DNA form, the CDR3 reads TGTGCCAGCAACTTACTAGCGGGGTACAATGAGCAGTTCTTC.

The chain uses TRBV24-1 and TRBJ1-2, with 8 bases that match TRBD1. J gave up 6 bases and V 2 bases, and 4 bases lay outside the gene matches. Germline assignment: CDR1 KGHDR and CDR2 SFDVKD. The CDR3 is 14 residues long. The CDR3 protein is CATSDSGTGHGYTF. Written as DNA, the CDR3 is TGTGCCACCAGTGATTCCGGGACAGGACATGGCTACACCTTC.

The V gene is TRBV7-2, the J gene TRBJ2-7; 9 nucleotides align to TRBD1. J was trimmed by 2 bases and V by 1 base; bases with no gene match: 0. Germline CDR1 reads SGHTA; CDR2 reads FQGNSA. The CDR3 is made up of 14 amino acids. As DNA, the CDR3 is TGTGCCAGCAGCTTAGGGACAGGGGCCTACGAGCAGTACGTC. Translation: CASSLGTGAYEQYV.

CDR3 sequence reads: CASSQTGLTAFF. The CDR3 DNA reads as TGTGCCAGCAGCCAGACAGGGTTAACAGCTTTCTTT. The chain uses TRBV6-2 or TRBV6-3 and TRBJ1-1, with 7 nucleotides matching TRBD1. Trimming removed 6 bases from V and 10 bases from J; junction bases left unmatched: 8. The CDR3 length is 12 residues. The germline gives CDR1 MNHEY, CDR2 SVGEGT.

This clone showed up just once. The chain employs TRBV7-6 and TRBJ1-1, with D unresolved. Germline CDR1 and CDR2: SGHVS and FNYEAQ. V was clipped by 5 bases and J by 1 base, with 8 bases between them. The CDR3 sequence is 13 residues long. The CDR3 loop reads CASSRRGNTEAFF. The DNA of the CDR3 is TGTGCCAGCAGCCGCCGGGGGAACACTGAAGCTTTCTTT.

Only one count was recorded for this clone. J is TRBJ1-5 and V is TRBV29-1, with TRBD1 matching 8 bases. V gave up 6 bases and J gave up 5 bases; unmatched junction bases: 6. There are 13 residues in the CDR3. CDR1 is SQVTM, CDR2 ANQGSEA, per germline. CDR3 in DNA: TGCAGCGTCGCCGGGACAGGTCATCAGCCCCAGCATTTT. Its protein product is CSVAGTGHQPQHF.

V gene TRBV10-3 combines with J gene TRBJ2-5, with 8 bases identical to TRBD2. Germline-derived CDR1 and CDR2 are ENHRY and SYGVKD. The V gene end was trimmed by 4 bases and the J gene end by 4 bases; junction bases not matched to a gene: 5. The CDR3 has 14 residues. Here the CDR3 reads CAISGFAGGETQYF. The CDR3 DNA reads TGTGCCATCAGTGGATTCGCGGGAGGAGAGACCCAGTACTTC.

This chain connects TRBV7-7 to TRBJ2-3, with D tentatively TRBD1 or TRBD2 (5 bases each). With 5 bases removed from V and 2 bases from J, the gap between germline ends came to 20 bases. The CDR3 sequence is 17 residues long. CDR1 is SSHAT and CDR2 is FNYEAQ in the germline V gene (reference sequence). CDR3 sequence: CASSPGGSAGLTDTQYF. In DNA form, the CDR3 reads TGTGCCAGCAGCCCTGGGGGAAGTGCGGGCCTCACAGATACGCAGTATTTT.